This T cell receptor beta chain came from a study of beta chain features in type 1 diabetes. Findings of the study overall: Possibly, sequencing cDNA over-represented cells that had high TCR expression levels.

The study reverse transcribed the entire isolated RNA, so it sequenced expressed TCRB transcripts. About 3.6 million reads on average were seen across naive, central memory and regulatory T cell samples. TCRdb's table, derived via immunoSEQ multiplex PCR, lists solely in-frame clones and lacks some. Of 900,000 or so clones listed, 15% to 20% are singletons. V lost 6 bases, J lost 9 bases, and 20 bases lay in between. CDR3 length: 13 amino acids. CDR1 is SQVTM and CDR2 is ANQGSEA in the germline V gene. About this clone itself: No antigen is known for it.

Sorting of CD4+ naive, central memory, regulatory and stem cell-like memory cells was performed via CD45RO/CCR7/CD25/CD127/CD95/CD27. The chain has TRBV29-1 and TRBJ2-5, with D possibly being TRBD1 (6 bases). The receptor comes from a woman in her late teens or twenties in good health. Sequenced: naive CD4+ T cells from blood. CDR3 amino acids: CSVFWDTPVAQYF. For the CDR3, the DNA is TGCAGCGTCTTTTGGGACACCCCAGTTGCCCAGTACTTC.